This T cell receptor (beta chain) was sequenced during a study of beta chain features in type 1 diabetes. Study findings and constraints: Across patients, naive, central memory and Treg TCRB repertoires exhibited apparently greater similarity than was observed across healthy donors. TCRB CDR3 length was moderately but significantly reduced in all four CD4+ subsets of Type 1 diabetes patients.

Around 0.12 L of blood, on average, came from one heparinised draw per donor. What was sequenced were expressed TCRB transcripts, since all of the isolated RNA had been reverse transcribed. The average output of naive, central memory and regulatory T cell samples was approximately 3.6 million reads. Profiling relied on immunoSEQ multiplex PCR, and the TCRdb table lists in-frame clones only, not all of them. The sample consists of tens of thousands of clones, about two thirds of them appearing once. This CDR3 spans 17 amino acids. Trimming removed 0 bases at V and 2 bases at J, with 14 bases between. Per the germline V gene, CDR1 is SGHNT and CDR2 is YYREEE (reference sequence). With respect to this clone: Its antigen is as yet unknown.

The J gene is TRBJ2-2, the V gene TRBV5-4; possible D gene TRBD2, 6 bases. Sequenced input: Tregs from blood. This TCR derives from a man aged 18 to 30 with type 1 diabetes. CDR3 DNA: TGTGCCAGCAGCTTGGGGATTAGCGGACATAACACCGGGGAGCTGTTTTTT. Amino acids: CASSLGISGHNTGELFF. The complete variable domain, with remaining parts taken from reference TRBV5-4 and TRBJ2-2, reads ETGVTQSPTHLIKTRGQQVTLRCSSQSGHNTVSWYQQALGQGPQFIFQYYREEENGRGNFPPRFSGLQFPNYSSELNVNALELDDSALYLCASSLGISGHNTGELFFGEGSRLTVL.